This T cell receptor beta chain was sequenced during a study of T cells expressing NK-cell markers (dated by TCRdb to the early 2020s). Some background on the complete study: Three sorted T-cell subsets (CD3+CD56+NKG2C+, CD3+CD56+NKG2C- and CD3+CD56-NKG2C+) from about 8 donors had their TCR beta-chain repertoires profiled. Of the eight sequenced donors, seven were found to be HCMV-seropositive and one was found to be HCMV-seronegative. Randomly selected healthy volunteers, three men and five women, were used as the eight sequenced donors. Sequencing of the libraries produced 2 x 150 bp reads on Illumina HiSeq 2000/2500, MiSeq or NextSeq. Summary of the overall study and its limitations: Those dominant clonotypes were again the most abundant among CD3+CD56-NKG2C+ cells in a handful of donors, at roughly 25-60.1%. In several donors, the dominant CD3+CD56+NKG2C+ clonotypes were found to rank among the top 10 CD8+ clonotypes and to make up roughly 1.0-7.5% of CD8+ T cells. It remained unclear whether the expanded NKG2C-expressing T cell clones were specific for HCMV antigens.

Sequencing instrument: Illumina HiSeq 2000. 5'RACE template switching, by which a universal primer site and unique molecular identifiers were added, was used to make TCR beta cDNA libraries. Synthesis of cDNA was primed from the TCR beta constant segment and was followed by two consecutive PCR amplification steps. The authors' pipeline ran thus. Reads were demultiplexed and grouped by UMI with MIGEC, and clonotypes were assembled and quantified with MiTCR. Only TCR cDNA sequences supported by at least two reads were kept to exclude erroneous sequences. The tcR package was used for downstream repertoire analysis, with clonotypes matched between fractions based on CDR3 nucleotide sequence plus V segment. VDJmatch was used to annotate antigen specificity against VDJdb, with one amino acid substitution allowed in CDR3. With the reads reprocessed by TCRdb, a single entry stands for each CDR3 protein sequence and no DNA is reported. The V and J calls, along with clone size, are taken from TCRdb and not from the paper's own processing. This sample's table lists over 4,500 distinct CDR3 sequences. Less than 65% of the sample comes from the top ten.

As regards this clonotype: Its specific antigen is unknown.

To determine HCMV serostatus, a commercial ELISA kit was used to detect HCMV-specific IgG in serum. Ficoll density gradient centrifugation was used to isolate peripheral blood mononuclear cells from blood. CDR1 and CDR2 are drawn from the germline V gene (reference sequence): DFQATT, SNEGSKA. The CDR3 numbers 14 residues from cysteine through phenylalanine. The DNA is not on file. This sequence was found in a man aged 18 to 29 in good health. Donor details come from another sample of the same person, matched by shared clones. The material sequenced was blood T cells: a sorted CD56 or NKG2C T cell subset, CD4+ or CD8+ T cells, or bulk PBMC T cells (not recorded which). The rearrangement combines TRBV20-1 with TRBJ2-3; TCRdb designates TRBD2, a call that cannot be tested without DNA. The CDR3 region reads CSARALTSGGAQYF.